This T cell receptor (beta chain) was identified in a study of graft-versus-host responses after intestinal transplantation (TCRdb year 2021). About the study as a whole: Multivisceral, liver-intestinal, or isolated intestinal transplants were received by the recipients. Rather than being sequenced by the commercial service, samples from a few later patients were sequenced in-house on an Illumina MiSeq and processed with MiXCR. Every recipient was given anti-thymocyte globulin induction, followed by roughly 3 years of maintenance tacrolimus and steroids. To identify alloreactive clones, pre-transplant mixed lymphocyte reaction products were sequenced and then compared with unstimulated pre-transplant donor and recipient T cells. After intestinal transplantation, graft-versus-host and host-versus-graft alloreactive T cell clones were followed in the graft, circulation and bone marrow using bulk TCR-beta CDR3 sequencing. A peak of at least 4% donor T cells among recipient peripheral blood mononuclear cells was the definition used for donor T cell macrochimerism. Of the roughly 24 intestinal transplant recipients enrolled in the cohort, one of whom was a retransplant, 3 patients without pretransplant specimens were excluded.

The sample's time point label, in plain terms: cells obtained before transplantation from donor or recipient. In the mixed lymphocyte reactions, around 200,000 CFSE-labeled pre-transplant responders were plated with around 200,000 irradiated violet-dye-labeled stimulators and cultured for more than five days. After the mixed lymphocyte reaction, proliferating CD3+CD4+CFSE-low and CD3+CD8+CFSE-low responder cells were FACS-sorted on a BD Influx sorter. This clone was seen more than once but under ten times. Nothing much larger sits one base from this clone, and base qualities are not available. Counted from cysteine to phenylalanine, this CDR3 has 14 amino acids. Kept here is only the CDR3 DNA, which spans 42 bases and is read in frame from base 1. According to the germline V gene, CDR1 reads SGHTA and CDR2 reads FQGTGA. V lost 3 bases and J lost 5 bases, and the count of bases not matched to a germline gene is 5.

Results the study describes overall, beyond this receptor: Early after transplant, declines in HvG clones were associated with peak levels of circulating GvH clones. GvH clones were detected in recipient bone marrow, and some appeared earlier in ileal mucosa or blood, consistent with an intestinal mucosal origin. In patients with donor T cell macrochimerism, the allografts had high GvH to HvG T cell clonal ratios. The relatively low number and heterogeneity of intestinal transplant patients limited the conclusions.

Libraries came from the immunoSEQ multiplex PCR assay. For most patients, genomic DNA was isolated with the Qiagen DNeasy Blood and Tissue Kit and shipped frozen to Adaptive Biotechnologies for TCR sequencing. For most patients, high-throughput TCR-beta CDR3 sequencing of genomic DNA was performed by Adaptive Biotechnologies. In the authors' own workflow: Adaptive's ImmunoSEQ software supplied the TCR sequencing data for 15 to 20 patients, while MiXCR and VDJtools were used to process a few other patients. To correct CD4 versus CD8 sorting errors, any sequence found in both subsets at a frequency ratio below 5:1 was removed. Because the origin of CDR3 nucleotide sequences shared between donor and recipient could not be assigned, those sequences were removed. Alloreactive clones required at least 2-fold expansion over unstimulated cells and minimum CFSE-low frequency of 0.002% (template counts) or 0.001% (read counts). Clones were considered mappable if detected in sequenced pre-transplant spleen, lymph node, or MLR CFSE-low populations of the donor or recipient. Cumulative frequency of alloreactive clones was calculated as a percentage of all sequences weighted by copy number. TCRdb's version of the immuneACCESS table is confined to in-frame rearrangements and falls short of the full clone set. An unresolved V gene accounts for under half of the shortfall where checked; the remainder is of unknown origin. That table supplies the V and J calls and clone size; D and trimming were determined from the DNA. Within this sample are 4,500 to 5,500 clones, with 27% of them counted one time only. The biggest ten clones account for under 30% of the sample.

The TCR sequence derives from a human patient who was an organ donor for intestinal transplantation. The starting material was alloreactive CD8+ T cells from a mixed lymphocyte reaction culture, obtained before transplantation. The intended sense of this specimen's cell subset or site label: CFSE-low proliferating T cells sorted from roughly six-day pre-transplant mixed lymphocyte reaction (GvH or HvG direction). In this chain, TRBV7-3 is recombined with TRBJ2-5; 8 of the junction bases match TRBD1. CDR3 reads: CASSLTRGLETQYF. The nucleotide sequence reads TGTGCCAGCAGCTTGACCAGGGGGCTGGAGACCCAGTACTTC.